This entry is about one T cell receptor beta chain. This clonotype was detected many times. Its antigen remains unidentified. Base qualities are missing; no much larger clone stands one base away. The sample belongs to a study of blood T cells in healthy people across ages (dated by TCRdb to between 2014 and 2016). As for the study more broadly: In model experiments, template switching captured about one uniquely barcoded TCR beta cDNA molecule for every two T cells. Using deep sequencing normalized with unique cDNA molecular identifiers, the study measured how TCR beta repertoire diversity changes with age. Using the same blood draw, the study looked at two additional independent replicas of 1 million unique cDNA reads for two donors, one aged 18 to 30 and the other aged 80 or older. The donors were divided into four age groups: young (average approximately 17 years), middle-aged (roughly 42), aged (about 56) and long-lived (82). To avoid experimental bias, donors of different ages were spread randomly across the sequencing lanes. Points the paper makes about the study in general: Since profiling was done on bulk unsorted PBMCs, naive and antigen-experienced compartments could not be conclusively compared. The percentage of naive T cells measured by flow cytometry correlated strongly with observed TCR beta diversity. The long-lived group showed more naive CD4+ T cells, fewer expanded clones and increased TCR diversity than the aged group, suggesting age selection. Donor CMV infection status was unknown, potentially confounding age-related changes in expanded clonotypes. Total diversity estimates from one million sequenced T cells were considered lower bounds and underestimates. As age increased, observed TCR beta diversity per million T cells dropped in a roughly linear way, and a significant reduction was already evident by age about 40.

Taken from the germline V gene, the CDR1 and CDR2 loops are SGHVS and FQNEAQ. From the cysteine up to the phenylalanine, the CDR3 has a length of 18 residues. The CDR3 DNA has 54 bases and is translated from base 1. Trimming at the junction amounts to 0 bases on V and 5 bases on J, and the germline ends lie 22 bases apart. The library was generated by 5' RACE. The sequencer was an Illumina HiSeq 2500. A second PCR of 7 to 11 cycles was run with a J-beta primer mix and a sample-barcoded 5' primer. Each TCR beta cDNA molecule received a unique molecular identifier from a template-switch 5' adaptor carrying 12 random nucleotides. Each sample yielded at least 3 million CDR3-containing paired-end reads. The Mint cDNA synthesis kit, primed by a TRBC-specific oligonucleotide, was used to synthesize first-strand cDNA from all RNA. All cDNA was treated with uracil-DNA glycosylase and then went through a first 18-cycle PCR with the universal primers M1SS and BC2_uni_R. The authors' analysis ran thus. For normalization, 1 million high-quality reads were randomly selected from each sample, with every read carrying a distinct molecular identifier. Instead of being binned into consensus sequences, reads with shared molecular identifiers were discarded. MiTCR, run with a Q25 quality threshold and the strictest error-elimination algorithm, handled CDR3 identification, clonotype clustering and error correction. A nonparametric unseen species model with Euler transformation was used to estimate lower-bound total TCR beta diversity. TCRdb reanalyzed the raw reads on its own, using fastp at Q25 for trimming and MiXCR for clone calling, and kept in-frame beta chains. Each entry merges the rows of one CDR3 protein and shows their most common DNA and genes. The V and J calls and clone size are TCRdb's, not the authors'. The table for this sample lists 850,000 to 950,000 distinct CDR3 sequences; about 30% of them were counted only once. The ten most abundant clones make up approximately 15% of the sample.

Donors were under 40 systemically healthy Caucasian individuals from Russia aged about 6 to 100 years. Each donor gave 8 to 10 milliliters of peripheral blood, collected into EDTA-treated Vacutainer tubes. PBMCs were isolated by Ficoll-Paque density-gradient centrifugation, with at least 7 million obtained per sample. Trizol reagent was used to extract total RNA from PBMCs, with at least 5 micrograms per sample. The percentages of naive CD45RAhigh/CD27high T cells were determined by flow cytometry on a PBMC aliquot from every donor. The receptor comes from a woman at least 80 years old in good health. The material sequenced was blood. The sequence joins TRBV7-8 to TRBJ2-5; the D gene identity is not certain. Here is the DNA: TGTGCCAGCAGCTTAGCATCGGCGAACAGTATCCCCCTGGAGACCCAGTACTTC. It encodes CASSLASANSIPLETQYF.